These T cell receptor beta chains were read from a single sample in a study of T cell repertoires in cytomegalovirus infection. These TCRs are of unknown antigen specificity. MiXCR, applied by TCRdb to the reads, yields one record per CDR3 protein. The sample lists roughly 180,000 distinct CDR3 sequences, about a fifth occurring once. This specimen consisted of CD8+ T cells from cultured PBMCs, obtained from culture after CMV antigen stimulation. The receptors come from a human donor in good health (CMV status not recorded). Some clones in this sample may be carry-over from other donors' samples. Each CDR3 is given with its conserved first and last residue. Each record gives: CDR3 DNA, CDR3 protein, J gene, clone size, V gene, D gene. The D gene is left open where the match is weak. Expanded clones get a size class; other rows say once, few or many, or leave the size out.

CDR3nt: TGTGCCAGCAGCTTAGGGGCGATGAACACTGAAGCTTTCTTT
CDR3aa: CASSLGAMNTEAFF
j_gene: TRBJ1-1
abundance: NA
v_gene: TRBV7-9
d_gene: NA

CDR3nt: TGTGCCAGCAGCTTAAAAGGCGGGACACCCAACAATGAGCAGTTCTTC
CDR3aa: CASSLKGGTPNNEQFF
j_gene: TRBJ2-1
abundance: NA
v_gene: TRBV7-2
d_gene: NA

CDR3nt: TGTGCCAGCAGCTCCATCCACCGACAGGGCGAAGCTCCCTACGAGCAGTACTTC
CDR3aa: CASSSIHRQGEAPYEQYF
j_gene: TRBJ2-7
abundance: NA
v_gene: TRBV11-2
d_gene: TRBD1

CDR3nt: TGTGCCAGCATATATTCGTGGAACGGGGGCTGGTACAATGAGCAGTTCTTC
CDR3aa: CASIYSWNGGWYNEQFF
j_gene: TRBJ2-1
abundance: NA
v_gene: TRBV7-9
d_gene: NA

CDR3nt: TGTGCCAGCACCTCCGACGCGGACTCCTACGAGCAGTACTTC
CDR3aa: CASTSDADSYEQYF
j_gene: TRBJ2-7
abundance: few
v_gene: TRBV12-3/TRBV12-4
d_gene: NA

CDR3nt: TGTGCCAGCAGTTATGGACTAGCGGGACGCACAGATACGCAGTATTTT
CDR3aa: CASSYGLAGRTDTQYF
j_gene: TRBJ2-3
abundance: few
v_gene: TRBV12-3/TRBV12-4
d_gene: TRBD2

CDR3nt: TGTGCCAGCAGCCTTACATACCAAGAGACCCAGTACTTC
CDR3aa: CASSLTYQETQYF
j_gene: TRBJ2-5
abundance: NA
v_gene: TRBV4-2
d_gene: NA

CDR3nt: TGTGCCAGCAGCTCGGACTCTCGGGAGACCCAGTACTTC
CDR3aa: CASSSDSRETQYF
j_gene: TRBJ2-5
abundance: few
v_gene: TRBV13
d_gene: NA

CDR3nt: TGTGCCAGCAGCTTAAGGGAGGGGAACACTGAAGCTTTCTTT
CDR3aa: CASSLREGNTEAFF
j_gene: TRBJ1-1
abundance: NA
v_gene: TRBV7-2
d_gene: NA

CDR3nt: TGTGCCAGCAGTTTAGCCTTAGCGAGAGAGACCCAGTACTTC
CDR3aa: CASSLALARETQYF
j_gene: TRBJ2-5
abundance: few
v_gene: TRBV12-3/TRBV12-4
d_gene: NA

CDR3nt: TGTGCCAGCAGTCCGGGACAGTCGTTTGAAGCTTTCTTT
CDR3aa: CASSPGQSFEAFF
j_gene: TRBJ1-1
abundance: NA
v_gene: TRBV2
d_gene: TRBD1

CDR3nt: TGTGCCAGCAGCTTAGGCGGGGGGAGGAGCGAGCAGTACTTC
CDR3aa: CASSLGGGRSEQYF
j_gene: TRBJ2-7
abundance: NA
v_gene: TRBV7-6
d_gene: TRBD2

CDR3nt: TGTGCCAGCAGTTGGGGGACAGGACCTAATGAAAAACTGTTTTTT
CDR3aa: CASSWGTGPNEKLFF
j_gene: TRBJ1-4
abundance: few
v_gene: TRBV6-1
d_gene: TRBD1

CDR3nt: TGTGCCAGCAGCTTAGGACGGTCGGATATATTCACTGAAGCTTTCTTT
CDR3aa: CASSLGRSDIFTEAFF
j_gene: TRBJ1-1
abundance: few
v_gene: TRBV13
d_gene: NA

CDR3nt: TGTGCCAGCAGCTTAAGCACCGGGGGTTACACTGAAGCTTTCTTT
CDR3aa: CASSLSTGGYTEAFF
j_gene: TRBJ1-1
abundance: NA
v_gene: TRBV7-2
d_gene: NA

CDR3nt: TGTGCCAGCAGCTTAAGGCTTGGCGATGAGCAGTTCTTC
CDR3aa: CASSLRLGDEQFF
j_gene: TRBJ2-1
abundance: few
v_gene: TRBV7-6
d_gene: NA

CDR3nt: TGTGCCAGCAGTGTCCGGGACAGGGGCCCAGATACGCAGTATTTT
CDR3aa: CASSVRDRGPDTQYF
j_gene: TRBJ2-3
abundance: few
v_gene: TRBV6-1
d_gene: TRBD1

CDR3nt: TGTGCCAGCAGTTTCCGACAGGGCGAGCAGTACTTC
CDR3aa: CASSFRQGEQYF
j_gene: TRBJ2-7
abundance: NA
v_gene: TRBV27
d_gene: TRBD1

CDR3nt: TGTGCCAGCACCAAAGGGACTAGCGGGGGCTACACAGATACGCAGTATTTT
CDR3aa: CASTKGTSGGYTDTQYF
j_gene: TRBJ2-3
abundance: NA
v_gene: TRBV6-5
d_gene: TRBD2

CDR3nt: TGTGCCAGCACCGAGACAGGAGGCTATGGCTACACCTTC
CDR3aa: CASTETGGYGYTF
j_gene: TRBJ1-2
abundance: few
v_gene: TRBV7-6
d_gene: NA

CDR3nt: TGTGCCAGGGGACATCCTATTAACACCGGGGAGCTGTTTTTT
CDR3aa: CARGHPINTGELFF
j_gene: TRBJ2-2
abundance: few
v_gene: TRBV7-2
d_gene: NA

CDR3nt: TGTGCCAGCAGTTTCGAACAATATAATTCACCCCTCCACTTT
CDR3aa: CASSFEQYNSPLHF
j_gene: TRBJ1-6
abundance: few
v_gene: TRBV27
d_gene: NA

CDR3nt: TGTGCCAGCAGCTTAGTTCAGCGTGGATCTAAAAACATTCAGTACTTC
CDR3aa: CASSLVQRGSKNIQYF
j_gene: TRBJ2-4
abundance: NA
v_gene: TRBV7-6
d_gene: NA

CDR3nt: TGTGCCAGCAGCTTTGGTACACCGAACACTGAAGCTTTCTTT
CDR3aa: CASSFGTPNTEAFF
j_gene: TRBJ1-1
abundance: NA
v_gene: TRBV12-3/TRBV12-4
d_gene: NA

CDR3nt: TGTGCCAGCAGCCTTCTAGCGGTTGACTACAATGAGCAGTTCTTC
CDR3aa: CASSLLAVDYNEQFF
j_gene: TRBJ2-1
abundance: few
v_gene: TRBV5-6
d_gene: TRBD2

CDR3nt: TGTGCCAGCAGAAGTCAGGGAATAACCGGGGAGCTGTTTTTT
CDR3aa: CASRSQGITGELFF
j_gene: TRBJ2-2
abundance: few
v_gene: TRBV7-8
d_gene: NA

CDR3nt: TGTGCCAGCAGCCCCCGGACAGGGGGCGGAAACACCATATATTTT
CDR3aa: CASSPRTGGGNTIYF
j_gene: TRBJ1-3
abundance: few
v_gene: TRBV7-2
d_gene: TRBD1

CDR3nt: TGTGCCAGCTCCCGCTTAGAGGCCGCCGGCACTGAAGCTTTCTTT
CDR3aa: CASSRLEAAGTEAFF
j_gene: TRBJ1-1
abundance: NA
v_gene: TRBV18
d_gene: NA

CDR3nt: TGTGCCAGCAGTTACTCCCGCGGGCAGAGGTGGTTCTTC
CDR3aa: CASSYSRGQRWFF
j_gene: TRBJ2-1
abundance: NA
v_gene: TRBV6-5
d_gene: NA

CDR3nt: TGTGCCAGCAGCCCCCGTTCACTAACGGGGTTCCTAGATACGCAGTATTTT
CDR3aa: CASSPRSLTGFLDTQYF
j_gene: TRBJ2-3
abundance: NA
v_gene: TRBV13
d_gene: NA

CDR3nt: TGTGCCAGCAGTTGGGGCCAAATGAACACTGAAGCTTTCTTT
CDR3aa: CASSWGQMNTEAFF
j_gene: TRBJ1-1
abundance: few
v_gene: TRBV12-3/TRBV12-4
d_gene: NA

CDR3nt: TGTGCCAGCAGTTATGGGACTAGCGGTCCCCTTTCCTACAATGAGCAGTTCTTC
CDR3aa: CASSYGTSGPLSYNEQFF
j_gene: TRBJ2-1
abundance: NA
v_gene: TRBV12-3/TRBV12-4
d_gene: TRBD2

CDR3nt: TGCAGCGTTGAAGAGAGGGGACAGGGTCCCTACGAGCAGTACTTC
CDR3aa: CSVEERGQGPYEQYF
j_gene: TRBJ2-7
abundance: NA
v_gene: TRBV29-1
d_gene: TRBD1

CDR3nt: TGTGCCAGCAGAGAGAGGTCAGAGAACTATGGCTACACCTTC
CDR3aa: CASRERSENYGYTF
j_gene: TRBJ1-2
abundance: NA
v_gene: TRBV5-6
d_gene: NA

CDR3nt: TGTGCCAGCAGCTTTACAAGGCAAGCTTTCTTT
CDR3aa: CASSFTRQAFF
j_gene: TRBJ1-1
abundance: NA
v_gene: TRBV7-3
d_gene: NA

CDR3nt: TGTGCCAGCAGTCGGGGACGCGACACTGAAGCTTTCTTT
CDR3aa: CASSRGRDTEAFF
j_gene: TRBJ1-1
abundance: few
v_gene: TRBV12-3/TRBV12-4
d_gene: NA

CDR3nt: TGTGCCAGCAGTCCTTCCGGGACAGGAAGGACCGGGGAGCTGTTTTTT
CDR3aa: CASSPSGTGRTGELFF
j_gene: TRBJ2-2
abundance: NA
v_gene: TRBV6-6
d_gene: TRBD1

CDR3nt: TGTGCCAGCAGGGGGGTTCTAGTGCCTCTCAGCACAGATACGCAGTATTTT
CDR3aa: CASRGVLVPLSTDTQYF
j_gene: TRBJ2-3
abundance: NA
v_gene: TRBV6-1
d_gene: NA

CDR3nt: TGTGCCAGCAGTTACCGGGACCGGGCGTTCGGGGAGCTGTTTTTT
CDR3aa: CASSYRDRAFGELFF
j_gene: TRBJ2-2
abundance: NA
v_gene: TRBV7-2
d_gene: NA

CDR3nt: TGTGCCAGCAGTCTTAGCGGGAGTAGCACAGATACGCAGTATTTT
CDR3aa: CASSLSGSSTDTQYF
j_gene: TRBJ2-3
abundance: few
v_gene: TRBV12-3/TRBV12-4
d_gene: TRBD2

CDR3nt: TGTGCCATCAGTGAGTCATTGGAGACTAGCGGGCCCCGTGGTGTAGATACGCAGTATTTT
CDR3aa: CAISESLETSGPRGVDTQYF
j_gene: TRBJ2-3
abundance: NA
v_gene: TRBV10-3
d_gene: TRBD2

CDR3nt: TGTGCCAGCAGCCCCATTCTCGGACAGGGGGCCTACGAGCAGTACTTC
CDR3aa: CASSPILGQGAYEQYF
j_gene: TRBJ2-7
abundance: once
v_gene: TRBV11-2
d_gene: TRBD1

CDR3nt: TGTGCCAGCAGTTTGTGGGGAGGGAAGCCCCAGCATTTT
CDR3aa: CASSLWGGKPQHF
j_gene: TRBJ1-5
abundance: NA
v_gene: TRBV27
d_gene: NA

CDR3nt: TGTGCCAGCAGCCCAACAAAGACAGGCAATCGTAAGGGCTACACCTTC
CDR3aa: CASSPTKTGNRKGYTF
j_gene: TRBJ1-2
abundance: few
v_gene: TRBV7-6
d_gene: NA

CDR3nt: TGTGCCAGCAGCTTAAGTCAGGTATACGAGCAGTACTTC
CDR3aa: CASSLSQVYEQYF
j_gene: TRBJ2-7
abundance: few
v_gene: TRBV7-8
d_gene: NA

CDR3nt: TGTGCCAGCAGCGGTCCGGTTGGTGGCTACACCTTC
CDR3aa: CASSGPVGGYTF
j_gene: TRBJ1-2
abundance: NA
v_gene: TRBV9
d_gene: NA

CDR3nt: TGTGCCAGCAGTGAAGGCGGCGGGCTCTCAATAGCCAAAAACATTCAGTACTTC
CDR3aa: CASSEGGGLSIAKNIQYF
j_gene: TRBJ2-4
abundance: NA
v_gene: TRBV6-1
d_gene: NA

CDR3nt: TGTGCTAGCAGCTTAGCTACGGGGGGTGAGCAGTTCTTC
CDR3aa: CASSLATGGEQFF
j_gene: TRBJ2-1
abundance: few
v_gene: TRBV7-7
d_gene: TRBD2

CDR3nt: TGTGCCAGCAGCTTCAGGGTGCCCGGGGAGCTGTTTTTT
CDR3aa: CASSFRVPGELFF
j_gene: TRBJ2-2
abundance: many
v_gene: TRBV7-2
d_gene: NA

CDR3nt: TGTGCCAGCACCTCCGATGGGAGGGCCTACAATGAGCAGTTCTTC
CDR3aa: CASTSDGRAYNEQFF
j_gene: TRBJ2-1
abundance: few
v_gene: TRBV7-9
d_gene: TRBD2

CDR3nt: TGCGCCAGCACTGACTGGGGGGGAGGCTACAATGAGCAGTTCTTC
CDR3aa: CASTDWGGGYNEQFF
j_gene: TRBJ2-1
abundance: many
v_gene: TRBV10-2
d_gene: TRBD2

CDR3nt: TGTGCCAGCAGTCCCCGACAGGACCTCACAGATACGCAGTATTTT
CDR3aa: CASSPRQDLTDTQYF
j_gene: TRBJ2-3
abundance: NA
v_gene: TRBV27
d_gene: NA

CDR3nt: TGTGCCAGCACCTGGGGGGCCGGAAGCACAGATACGCAGTATTTT
CDR3aa: CASTWGAGSTDTQYF
j_gene: TRBJ2-3
abundance: NA
v_gene: TRBV7-2
d_gene: NA

CDR3nt: TGTGCCAGCACTACCGGGGGTCACACTGAAGCTTTCTTT
CDR3aa: CASTTGGHTEAFF
j_gene: TRBJ1-1
abundance: few
v_gene: TRBV27
d_gene: NA

CDR3nt: TGTGCCAGCAGCCCGGGACTAGCTCTGCGGGATGAGCAGTTCTTC
CDR3aa: CASSPGLALRDEQFF
j_gene: TRBJ2-1
abundance: NA
v_gene: TRBV7-8
d_gene: TRBD2

CDR3nt: TGCGCCAGCAGCCAAGAACTGAGCTCTGGAAACACCATATATTTT
CDR3aa: CASSQELSSGNTIYF
j_gene: TRBJ1-3
abundance: NA
v_gene: TRBV4-1
d_gene: NA

CDR3nt: TGTGCCAGCACCGATTCAGTCGGCCGTGGCTACACCTTC
CDR3aa: CASTDSVGRGYTF
j_gene: TRBJ1-2
abundance: NA
v_gene: TRBV27
d_gene: NA